This TCR beta chain was retrieved from a study of T-cell memory formation after mild COVID-19. TCRdb processed the 5' RACE reads anew with MiXCR; each CDR3 protein has one entry. The profile shows tens of thousands of distinct CDR3 sequences, 16% of them singletons. Unmatched junction bases numbered 5, after V lost 5 bases and J lost 5 bases. The CDR3 loop spans 13 amino acids. The germline V gene has CDR1 SGHTA and CDR2 FQGTGA. The clonotype comes from an adult woman who had mild COVID-19 (a few samples of this study predate the infection). Cell type and time point are not known. The material sequenced was PBMCs or a T cell subset sorted from them (not recorded which). The V and J genes are TRBV7-3 and TRBJ2-5, with 7 positions matching TRBD2. CDR3 sequence (DNA): TGTGCCAGCAGCGCGACTAGCCTGGAGACCCAGTACTTC. Translation: CASSATSLETQYF.